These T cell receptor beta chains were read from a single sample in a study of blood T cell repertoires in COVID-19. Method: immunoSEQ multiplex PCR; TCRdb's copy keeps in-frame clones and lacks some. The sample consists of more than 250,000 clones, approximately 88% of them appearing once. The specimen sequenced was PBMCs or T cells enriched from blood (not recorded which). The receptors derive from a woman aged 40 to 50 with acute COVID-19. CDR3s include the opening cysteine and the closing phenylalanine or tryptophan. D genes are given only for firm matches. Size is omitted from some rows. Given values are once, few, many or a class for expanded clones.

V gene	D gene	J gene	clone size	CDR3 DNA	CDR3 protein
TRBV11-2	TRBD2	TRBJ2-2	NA	TGTGCCAGCAGCCGACTAGCGGGAGTGCCATCCGGGGAGCTGTTTTTT	CASSRLAGVPSGELFF
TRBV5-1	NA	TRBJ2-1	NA	TGCGCCAGCAGCTTGGTGACAGCTTCGGGTAATGAGCAGTTCTTC	CASSLVTASGNEQFF
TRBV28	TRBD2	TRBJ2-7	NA	TGTGCCAGCAGTCCTACCCATTATAGCGGGAGCCCGACGTCGTTAGGGTCCTACGAGCAGTACTTC	CASSPTHYSGSPTSLGSYEQYF
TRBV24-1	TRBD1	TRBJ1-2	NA	TGTGCCACCAGTGATGTGGGACAGGGAGGAGATGGCTACACCTTC	CATSDVGQGGDGYTF
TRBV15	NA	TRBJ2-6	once	TGTGCCACCAGCAGGCGGGGACAGTCCTCTGGGGCCAACGTCCTGACTTTC	CATSRRGQSSGANVLTF
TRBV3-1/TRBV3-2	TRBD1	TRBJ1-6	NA	TGTGCCAGCAGCCCGCGGACAGGGGGGGGTTCACCCCTCCACTTT	CASSPRTGGGSPLHF
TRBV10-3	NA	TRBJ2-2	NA	TGTGCCATCAGTGTCGGCGGGGCATCGAACACCGGGGAGCTGTTTTTT	CAISVGGASNTGELFF
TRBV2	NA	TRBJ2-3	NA	TGTGCCAGCAGTTCCTGGGCTAGCACAGATACGCAGTATTTT	CASSSWASTDTQYF
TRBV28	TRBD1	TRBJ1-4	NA	TGTGCCAGCAGTGGACAGGGCTTCGGTGAAAAACTGTTTTTT	CASSGQGFGEKLFF
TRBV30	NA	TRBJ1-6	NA	TGTGCCTGGAGTTCCCTTAATAATTCACCCCTCCACTTT	CAWSSLNNSPLHF
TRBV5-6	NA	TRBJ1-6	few	TGTGCCGCGGGCTCCTATAATTCACCCCTCCACTTT	CAAGSYNSPLHF
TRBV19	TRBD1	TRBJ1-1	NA	TGTGCCACCACCGGGACAGGGGTTGGGGACACTGAAGCTTTCTTT	CATTGTGVGDTEAFF
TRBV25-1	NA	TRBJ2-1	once	TGTGCCAGCAGTGACATCCAGGGTCCCTACAATGAGCAGTTCTTC	CASSDIQGPYNEQFF
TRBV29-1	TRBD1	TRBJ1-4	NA	TGCAGCGGACAGACAGGGATGAGCGAAAAACTGTTTTTT	CSGQTGMSEKLFF
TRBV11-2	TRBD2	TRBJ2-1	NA	TGTGCCAGCAGGGTACCGGGACTAGCGATCAATGAGCAGTTCTTC	CASRVPGLAINEQFF
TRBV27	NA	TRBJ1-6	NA	TGTGCCAGCAGACGACCCCAGGGAAATAATTCACCCCTCCACTTT	CASRRPQGNNSPLHF
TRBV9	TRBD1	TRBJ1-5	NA	TGTGCCAGCAGCGTCGGGACAGGGAACGATCAGCCCCAGCATTTT	CASSVGTGNDQPQHF
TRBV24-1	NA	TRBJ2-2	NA	TGTGCCACCAGACCAGGGGTGGTTGACACCGGGGAGCTGTTTTTT	CATRPGVVDTGELFF
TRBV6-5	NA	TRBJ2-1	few	TGTGCCAGCCGACGGGAGTTCCCTTACAATGAGCAGTTCTTC	CASRREFPYNEQFF
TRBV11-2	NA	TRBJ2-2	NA	TGTGCCAGCAGCCTCTTAGAGAGAGGTGGGGAGCTGTTTTTT	CASSLLERGGELFF
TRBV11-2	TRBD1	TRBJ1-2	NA	TGTGCCAGCAGCTTTGACAGGGGGGACTATGGCTACACCTTC	CASSFDRGDYGYTF
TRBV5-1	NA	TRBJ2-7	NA	TGCGCCAGCAGCGAAATTAGCGACTACGAGCAGTACTTC	CASSEISDYEQYF
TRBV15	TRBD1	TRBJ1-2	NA	TGTGCCACCCGTGGAAGGGGGCTGTTTTGGAGCTATGGCTACACCTTC	CATRGRGLFWSYGYTF
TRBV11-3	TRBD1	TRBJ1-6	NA	TGTGCCAGCAGCCTTTGGACAGGGACAAATTCACCCCTCCACTTT	CASSLWTGTNSPLHF
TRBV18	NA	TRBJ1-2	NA	TGTGCCAGCTCACCGTTAAGCGGGGGCTACACCTTC	CASSPLSGGYTF
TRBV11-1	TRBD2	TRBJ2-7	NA	TGTGCCAGCAGCCCAGATAGCGGGAGTAGGTCCTACGAGCAGTACTTC	CASSPDSGSRSYEQYF
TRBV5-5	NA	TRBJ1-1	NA	TGTGCCAGCAGCTTGGACGTCGGAGGCACTGAAGCTTTCTTT	CASSLDVGGTEAFF
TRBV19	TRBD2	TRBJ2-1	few	TGTGCCAGTAGATGGACTAGCATCCAGCCGAATGAGCAGTTCTTC	CASRWTSIQPNEQFF
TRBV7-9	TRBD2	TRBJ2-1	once	TGTGCCAGCAGCTTATTTTCTCGAAGCGGGAGTCTTGAGCAGTTCTTC	CASSLFSRSGSLEQFF
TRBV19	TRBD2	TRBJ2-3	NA	TGTGCCAGTAGTATCTTTCTAGCGGGAGAAGTCGGGACAGATACGCAGTATTTT	CASSIFLAGEVGTDTQYF
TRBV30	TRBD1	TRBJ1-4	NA	TGTGCCTGGAGTGTAACGGGACAGATTGCAACTAATGAAAAACTGTTTTTT	CAWSVTGQIATNEKLFF
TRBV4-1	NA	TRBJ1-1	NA	TGCGCCAGCAGCCAAGGCGGGGGGGTTGGTTACACTGAAGCTTTCTTT	CASSQGGGVGYTEAFF
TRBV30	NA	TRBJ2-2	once	TGTGCCTGGAGGGTGGAGGGTAGTTGGACCGGGGAGCTGTTTTTT	CAWRVEGSWTGELFF
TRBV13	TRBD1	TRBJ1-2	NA	TGTGCCAGCAGCTTAGGGGACAGGCCGTACTATGGCTACACCTTC	CASSLGDRPYYGYTF
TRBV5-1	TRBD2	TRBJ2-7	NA	TGCGCCAGCAGCCAAGGACTAGCGGGACTTGTCGAGCAGTACTTC	CASSQGLAGLVEQYF
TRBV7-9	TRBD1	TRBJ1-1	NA	TGTGCCAGCAGCTTAGTACTGCGACAGGGGGATGACACTGAAGCTTTCTTT	CASSLVLRQGDDTEAFF
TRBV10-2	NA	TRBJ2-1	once	TGCGCCAGCAGACGGACTGAATTAGAGTTCTTC	CASRRTELEFF